This T cell receptor beta chain was identified during a study of neurological immune-mediated disorders (dated 2019 in TCRdb). About the full investigation: Peripheral blood TCR-beta repertoires from HTLV-I-associated myelopathy (HAM/TSP) patients, multiple sclerosis patients and healthy controls were compared by UMI-based sequencing. Of the approximately 68 subjects in the cohort, some 15 were HAM/TSP patients, about 34 were multiple sclerosis patients, and 20 were healthy controls. The 106 TCR-beta libraries included longitudinal samples, technical triplicates and paired sorted CD4+ and CD8+ T-cell subsets alongside PBMC samples. Longitudinal HAM/TSP donors and healthy donors each had 3 time-points at intervals of about 3-40 months. The full study reports these points: Expanded clones from different subjects shared no identical CDR3 amino acid sequences, which suggests that TCR-beta repertoires were private in all groups. TCR clonal expansion was highest in HAM/TSP patients and lowest in MS patients, with MS patients falling below even healthy controls.

The table lists this clonotype with many counts. What this receptor recognizes is not known. Base qualities are missing; no much larger clone stands one base away. The time point label for this specimen denotes: longitudinal time-point 3. For unsorted PBMC libraries, 2 million PBMCs were used after storage in RNAlater at -80 degrees C until RNA extraction. Peripheral blood underwent Ficoll-Hypaque density gradient centrifugation to isolate PBMCs, which were then cryopreserved in liquid nitrogen. Trimming costs V 3 bases and J 4 bases, and their ends lie 13 bases apart. CDR1 and CDR2, looked up from the germline V gene, are SGHTA and FQGNSA. The CDR3 runs 15 amino acids, cysteine and phenylalanine included. CDR3 DNA only is kept here, 45 bases in frame from base 1. cDNA was synthesized by template-switch 5'RACE using a primer carrying a 10-nucleotide random unique molecular identifier by which each TCR transcript was tagged. Over 180 million TCR-beta sequences, covering 15-18 subjects, were produced in each sequencing run. The RNeasy kit was used to extract total RNA. The KAPA Real-time Library Amplification kit was used to amplify TCR-beta VDJ regions with primers for the TCR constant region and the 5'RACE anchor. Sample indexes and Illumina adaptors were added in a first PCR, after which library yield was increased in a second PCR. The roughly 650 bp TCR product was size-selected on a 2% E-gel SizeSelection system after Ampure bead purification. Before pooling, library quality was checked on a Bioanalyzer, concentration was measured with Qubit, and libraries were quantified with the Kapa Library Quantification kit. Libraries were sequenced paired-end 2 x 150 bp on an Illumina HiSeq 2500. To increase sequence diversity, about 23-32% phiX was spiked into each library pool. Processing in the source paper ran as follows. Quality-filtered reads were processed with the UMI-based MiGEC pipeline, and over 85% of raw TCR sequences were removed by the MiGEC pipeline during error correction. IMGT germline references were used for alignment of VDJ genes, and clonotypes were defined by a unique CDR3 amino acid sequence together with V-J genes. VDJtools evaluated clonal expansion, Shannon diversity and CDR3 relatedness (CalcPairwiseDistances, ClusterSamples); CLCbio workbench built phylogenetic trees. A clone was classed as expanded if it had 8 or more unique UMIs, a cutoff based on coefficient-of-variation modelling across technical triplicates. Using fastp at Q25 and MiXCR, TCRdb reprocessed the public reads and kept productive beta chains. Rows with a matching CDR3 protein are joined into one entry that keeps the most common DNA and genes. For this entry, the V and J calls and clone size follow TCRdb and not the study's own pipeline. The sample includes roughly 50,000 distinct CDR3 sequences, with roughly 13% observed a single time. The ten biggest clones cover around 10% of the sample.

The chain is assembled from TRBV7-2 and TRBJ2-1; the D gene is perhaps TRBD1, on 6 matching bases. The TCR originated in a male donor with HTLV-1-associated myelopathy (HAM/TSP). Sample: PBMCs. The DNA sequence is TGTGCCAGCAGCTTCACAGGGACGAGGTACAATGAGCAGTTCTTC. The translation is CASSFTGTRYNEQFF.